Here is one T cell receptor (beta chain) with its context. The V gene lost 4 bases and the J gene lost 6 bases, with 13 bases spanning the gap. Germline values: CDR1 MGHDK, CDR2 SYGVNS. The CDR3 has 14 residues. Study processing details: Amplification of reference gene primers was used by the study to estimate nucleated cell counts. Method: immunoSEQ multiplex PCR; TCRdb's copy keeps in-frame clones and lacks some. The DNA gave D and trimming, while V, J and clone size come from that table. Counted here are fewer than 400,000 clones, roughly 90% occurring once; the ten biggest clones make up 1.8%. These data originate in a study of blood T cell repertoires in COVID-19. As for the study in general: The United States, Italy and Spain provided the acute and convalescent COVID-19 samples. Sources were T cells, B-cell-depleted T cells, or PBMCs; the material itself was cDNA or gDNA.

Enrollment of patients from Seattle took place during active infection, with longitudinal follow-up. The origin of this receptor is a woman between 25 and 40 years old with COVID-19, enrolled during active disease. V usage is TRBV25-1 and J usage is TRBJ1-5; tentative D call: TRBD1 (6 bases). Sequenced material: peripheral blood. CDR3 DNA: TGTGCCAGCAGTGGAGGGGGGGAGGCTCAGCCCCAGCATTTT. Amino acids: CASSGGGEAQPQHF. Based on the CDR3 plus reference TRBV25-1 and TRBJ1-5, the full variable domain is EADIYQTPRYLVIGTGKKITLECSQTMGHDKMYWYQQDPGMELHLIHYSYGVNSTEKGDLSSESTVSRIRTEHFPLTLESARPSHTSQYLCASSGGGEAQPQHFGDGTRLSIL.